This TCR beta chain came from a study of T-cell memory formation after mild COVID-19. This CDR3 has 13 residues. Germline V gene data show CDR1 as DFQATT and CDR2 as SNEGSKA (reference sequence). V lost 1 base and J lost 5, with 11 bases in between. This clonotype was detected a few times. Its antigen is still unknown. Study-level points and caveats: A balance of CD4 and CD8 characterized clones contracting day 15 to 85, whereas later expanders leaned CD4+. Contracting CD8+ clones were enriched in EMRA, CD4+ mainly in CM and EM.

One entry per CDR3 protein results from TCRdb running MiXCR on the 5' RACE reads. The sample carries around 150,000 distinct CDR3 sequences, 31% recorded once. This sequence joins TRBV20-1 and TRBJ1-2; possibly TRBD1 for D (6 bases). This sequence originates from an adult woman who had mild COVID-19 (a few samples of this study predate the infection). Cell type and time point are not known. The sample was PBMCs or a T cell subset sorted from them (not recorded which). The CDR3 protein is CSARVGALYGYTF. CDR3 nucleotide sequence: TGCAGTGCTAGAGTGGGGGCGTTATATGGCTACACCTTC.